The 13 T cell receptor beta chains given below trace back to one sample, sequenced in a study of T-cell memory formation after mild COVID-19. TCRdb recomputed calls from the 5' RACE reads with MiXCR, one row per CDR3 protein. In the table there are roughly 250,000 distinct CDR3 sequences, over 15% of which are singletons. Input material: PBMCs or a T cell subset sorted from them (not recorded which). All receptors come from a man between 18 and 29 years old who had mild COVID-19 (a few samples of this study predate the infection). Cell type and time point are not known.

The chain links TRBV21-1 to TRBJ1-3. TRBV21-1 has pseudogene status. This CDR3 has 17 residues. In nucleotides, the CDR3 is TGTGCCAGCAGCAAAGGGCAAGCCGTCATCTCTGGAAACACCATATATTTT. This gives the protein CASSKGQAVISGNTIYF.

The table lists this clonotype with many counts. This CDR3 is CASSLDGPDTQYF. CDR3 in DNA: TGTGCCAGCAGCTTGGATGGGCCAGATACGCAGTATTTT. The chain joins TRBV5-5 to TRBJ2-3; D is undetermined. The CDR3 runs to 13 residues. Germline CDR1 is SGHKS and CDR2 is YYEKEE (reference sequence). Trimming removed 0 bases from V and 4 bases from J, with 6 bases in between.

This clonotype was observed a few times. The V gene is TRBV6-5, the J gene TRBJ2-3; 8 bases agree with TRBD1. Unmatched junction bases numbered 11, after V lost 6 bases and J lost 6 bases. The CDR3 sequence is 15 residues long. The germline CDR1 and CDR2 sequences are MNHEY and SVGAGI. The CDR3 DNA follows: TGTGCCAGCAGGCCCCAGGGGGCGCGGTGGGATACGCAGTATTTT. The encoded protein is CASRPQGARWDTQYF.

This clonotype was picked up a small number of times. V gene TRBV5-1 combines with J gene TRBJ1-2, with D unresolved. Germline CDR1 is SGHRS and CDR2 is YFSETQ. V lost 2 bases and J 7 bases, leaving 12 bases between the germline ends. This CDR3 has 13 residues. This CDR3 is CASSLVGSSGYTF. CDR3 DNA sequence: TGCGCCAGCAGCTTAGTAGGCAGTTCTGGCTACACCTTC.

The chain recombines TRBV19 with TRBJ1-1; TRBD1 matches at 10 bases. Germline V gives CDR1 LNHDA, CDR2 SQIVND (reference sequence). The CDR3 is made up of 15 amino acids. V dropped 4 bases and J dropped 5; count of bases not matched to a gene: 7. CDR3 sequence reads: CASSNYGTGVTEAFF. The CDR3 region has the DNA TGTGCCAGTAGTAATTACGGGACAGGGGTGACTGAAGCTTTCTTT. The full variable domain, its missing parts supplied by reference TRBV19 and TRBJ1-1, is DGGITQSPKYLFRKEGQNVTLSCEQNLNHDAMYWYRQDPGQGLRLIYYSQIVNDFQKGDIAEGYSVSREKKESFPLTVTSAQKNPTAFYLCASSNYGTGVTEAFFGQGTRLTVV.

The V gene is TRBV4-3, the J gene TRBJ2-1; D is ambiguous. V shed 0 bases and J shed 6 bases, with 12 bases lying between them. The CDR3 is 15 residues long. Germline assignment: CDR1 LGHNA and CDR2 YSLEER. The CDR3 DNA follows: TGCGCCAGCAGCCAAGATTGGGCGTACTCCAATGAGCAGTTCTTC. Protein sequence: CASSQDWAYSNEQFF.

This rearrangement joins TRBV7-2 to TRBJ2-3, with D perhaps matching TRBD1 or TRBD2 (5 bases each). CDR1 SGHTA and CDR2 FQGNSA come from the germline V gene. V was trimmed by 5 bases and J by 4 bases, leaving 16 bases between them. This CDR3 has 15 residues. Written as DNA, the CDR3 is TGTGCCAGCAGCCCAGGGACCTTCTTCCCAGATACGCAGTATTTT. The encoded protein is CASSPGTFFPDTQYF.

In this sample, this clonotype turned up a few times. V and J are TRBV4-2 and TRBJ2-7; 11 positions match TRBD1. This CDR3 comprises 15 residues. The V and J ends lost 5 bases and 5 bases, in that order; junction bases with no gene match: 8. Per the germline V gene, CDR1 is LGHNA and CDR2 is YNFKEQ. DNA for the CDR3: TGTGCCAGCAGCTCCCAGGACAGGGGGCTGAACGAGCAGTACTTC. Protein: CASSSQDRGLNEQYF.

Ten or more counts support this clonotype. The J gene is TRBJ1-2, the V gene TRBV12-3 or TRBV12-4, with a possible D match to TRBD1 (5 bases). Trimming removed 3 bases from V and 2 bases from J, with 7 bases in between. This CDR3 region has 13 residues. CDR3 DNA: TGTGCCAGCAGTTTCCGACAGAACTATGGCTACACCTTC. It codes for CASSFRQNYGYTF.

The CDR3 reads CASSPRGRTEAFF. CDR3 nucleotides: TGTGCCAGCAGCCCACGGGGGAGGACTGAAGCTTTCTTT. This sequence joins TRBV11-2 and TRBJ1-1; D might be TRBD1 (5 bases). Trimming stripped 5 bases from V and 5 bases from J, with 12 bases between. This CDR3 region has 13 residues. Germline V gene data show CDR1 as SGHAT and CDR2 as FQNNGV.

The CDR3 DNA is TGTGCCAGCAGCTTAGCGGTGGGGTGGACCTACGAGCAGTACGTC. As protein: CASSLAVGWTYEQYV. The chain recombines TRBV7-6 with TRBJ2-7; D not resolved. Germline values: CDR1 SGHVS, CDR2 FNYEAQ. V shed 0 bases and J shed 2 bases, with 11 bases lying between them. The length of the CDR3 is 15 residues.

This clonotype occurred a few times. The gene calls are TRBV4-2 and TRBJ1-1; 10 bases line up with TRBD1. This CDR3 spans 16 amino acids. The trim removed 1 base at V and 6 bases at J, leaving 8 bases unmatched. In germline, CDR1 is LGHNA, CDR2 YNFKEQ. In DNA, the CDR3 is TGTGCCAGCAGCCAAGCATTCCGGGACAGGGGCTCTGAAGCTTTCTTT. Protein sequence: CASSQAFRDRGSEAFF.

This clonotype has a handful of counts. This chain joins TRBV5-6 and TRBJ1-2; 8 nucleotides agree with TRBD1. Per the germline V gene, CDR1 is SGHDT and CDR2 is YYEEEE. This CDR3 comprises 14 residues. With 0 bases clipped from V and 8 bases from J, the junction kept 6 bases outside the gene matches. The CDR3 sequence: CASSLGDRSRGYTF. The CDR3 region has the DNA TGTGCCAGCAGCTTGGGGGACAGGTCGCGCGGCTACACCTTC.